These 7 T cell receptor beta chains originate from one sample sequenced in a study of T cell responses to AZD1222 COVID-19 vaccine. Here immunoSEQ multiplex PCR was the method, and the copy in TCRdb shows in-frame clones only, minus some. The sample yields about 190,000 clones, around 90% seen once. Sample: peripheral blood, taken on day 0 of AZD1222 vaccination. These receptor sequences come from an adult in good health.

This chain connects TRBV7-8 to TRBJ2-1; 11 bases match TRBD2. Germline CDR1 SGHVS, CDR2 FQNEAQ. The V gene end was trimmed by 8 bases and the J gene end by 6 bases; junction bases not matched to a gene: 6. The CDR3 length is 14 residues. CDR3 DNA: TGTGCCAGCGGGTGGACTAGCGGGTTCAATGAGCAGTTCTTC. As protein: CASGWTSGFNEQFF. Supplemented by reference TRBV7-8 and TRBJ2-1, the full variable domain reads GAGVSQSPRYKVAKRGQDVALRCDPISGHVSLFWYQQALGQGPEFLTYFQNEAQLDKSGLPSDRFFAERPEGSVSTLKIQRTQQEDSAVYLCASGWTSGFNEQFFGPGTRLTVL.

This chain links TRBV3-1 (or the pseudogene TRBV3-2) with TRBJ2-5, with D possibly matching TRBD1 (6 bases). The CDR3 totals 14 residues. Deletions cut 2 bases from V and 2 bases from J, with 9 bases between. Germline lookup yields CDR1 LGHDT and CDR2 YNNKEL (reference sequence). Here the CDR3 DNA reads TGTGCCAGCAGCCAACTCGGACAGCAAGAGACCCAGTACTTC. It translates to CASSQLGQQETQYF.

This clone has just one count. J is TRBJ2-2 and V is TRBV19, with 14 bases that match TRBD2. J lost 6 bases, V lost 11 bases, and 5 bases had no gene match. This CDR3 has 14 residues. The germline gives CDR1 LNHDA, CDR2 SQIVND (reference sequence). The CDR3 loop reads CAGGTSGSAGELFF. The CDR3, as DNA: TGTGCCGGGGGGACTAGCGGGAGTGCCGGGGAGCTGTTTTTT.

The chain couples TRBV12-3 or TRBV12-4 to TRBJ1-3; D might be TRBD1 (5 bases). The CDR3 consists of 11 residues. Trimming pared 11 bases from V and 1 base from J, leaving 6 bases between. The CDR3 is CAGGSGNTIYF. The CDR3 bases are TGTGCCGGGGGATCTGGAAACACCATATATTTT.

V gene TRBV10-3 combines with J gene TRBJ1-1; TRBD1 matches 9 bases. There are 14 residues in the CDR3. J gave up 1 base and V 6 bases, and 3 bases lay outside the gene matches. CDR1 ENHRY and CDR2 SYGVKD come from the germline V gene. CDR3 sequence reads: CAIRRDRENTEAFF. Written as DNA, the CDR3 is TGTGCCATCAGGAGGGACAGGGAGAACACTGAAGCTTTCTTT.

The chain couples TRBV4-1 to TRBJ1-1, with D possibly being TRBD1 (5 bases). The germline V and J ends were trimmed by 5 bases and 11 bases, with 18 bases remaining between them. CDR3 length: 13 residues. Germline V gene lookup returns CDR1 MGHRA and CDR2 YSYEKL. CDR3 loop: CASSGGAGPRAFF. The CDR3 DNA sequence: TGCGCCAGCAGCGGCGGGGCAGGCCCTCGGGCTTTCTTT.

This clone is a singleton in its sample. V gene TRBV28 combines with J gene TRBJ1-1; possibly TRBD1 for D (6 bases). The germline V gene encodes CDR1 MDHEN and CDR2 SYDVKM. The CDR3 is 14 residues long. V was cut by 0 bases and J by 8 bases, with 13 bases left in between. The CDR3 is CASSLWSGGPEAFF. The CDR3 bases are TGTGCCAGCAGTTTATGGTCGGGGGGCCCCGAAGCTTTCTTT.